Shown below are 26 T cell receptor beta chains from a single sample sequenced in a study of blood T cell repertoires in COVID-19. This table comes from immunoSEQ multiplex PCR, and its TCRdb copy is limited to in-frame clones, with some not included. The sample has 150,000 to 200,000 clones; roughly 84% are singletons. The sequenced sample was peripheral blood. The receptors here all came from a woman aged 70 to 79 with COVID-19, enrolled during active disease.

The rearrangement joins TRBV24-1 to TRBJ1-4; 7 nucleotides match TRBD1. There are 15 residues in the CDR3. V was clipped by 2 bases and J by 8 bases; unmatched bases: 7. CDR1 and CDR2 (germline): KGHDR, SFDVKD. In DNA form, the CDR3 reads TGTGCCACCAGTGATTCAATCCCGGGACAGGAAAAACTGTTTTTT. As protein: CATSDSIPGQEKLFF.

The V call is TRBV2, the J call TRBJ1-5, with 7 bases matching TRBD1. The CDR3 is 15 residues long. Germline CDR1 SNHLY, CDR2 FYNNEI. Germline trimming cut 6 bases from V and 6 bases from J; bases unmatched to any gene: 11. The CDR3 is CASRTGIGVVQPQHF. For the CDR3, the DNA is TGTGCCAGCAGGACAGGGATTGGCGTAGTTCAGCCCCAGCATTTT.

The chain combines TRBV10-3 with TRBJ1-1, with D possibly matching TRBD1 (6 bases). This CDR3 has 13 amino acids. Germline CDR1 reads ENHRY; CDR2 reads SYGVKD. Trimming shortened V by 2 bases and J by 4 bases, and 8 bases separated the two germline ends. Here the CDR3 reads CAISENRVTEAFF. The CDR3 coding sequence is TGTGCCATCAGTGAGAACAGGGTCACTGAAGCTTTCTTT.

The chain joins TRBV30 to TRBJ1-1; 7 positions match TRBD1. V was pared by 5 bases and J by 9 bases, with 12 bases of the junction left unmatched. The CDR3 runs 13 residues. Germline V gene sequence: CDR1 GTSNPN, CDR2 SVGIG (reference sequence). CDR3 amino acids: CAWGDSIISKAFF. CDR3 nucleotide sequence: TGTGCCTGGGGGGACAGTATCATTTCAAAAGCTTTCTTT. Using reference TRBV30 and TRBJ1-1 for the parts outside the CDR3, the full variable domain is SQTIHQWPATLVQPVGSPLSLECTVEGTSNPNLYWYRQAAGRGLQLLFYSVGIGQISSEVPQNLSASRPQDRQFILSSKKLLLSDSGFYLCAWGDSIISKAFFGQGTRLTVV.

The V call is TRBV13, the J call TRBJ2-1, with 14 bases fitting TRBD2. This CDR3 has 17 residues. The V segment lost 0 bases and the J segment 8 bases; nucleotides outside the gene matches: 6. Germline V gene data show CDR1 as PRHDT and CDR2 as FYEKMQ (reference sequence). The CDR3 is CASSLGRLAGGGHEQFF. CDR3 nucleotide sequence: TGTGCCAGCAGCTTAGGCCGACTAGCGGGAGGGGGCCATGAGCAGTTCTTC.

A single count supports this clone. The chain employs TRBV6-5 and TRBJ2-2; D is unclear. Trimming took off 6 bases at V and 5 bases at J, with 10 bases between the two ends. Germline V CDR1 and CDR2: MNHEY, SVGAGI. This CDR3 comprises 13 residues. In DNA, the CDR3 is TGTGCCAGCAGGAAATTTAGTACCGGGGAGCTGTTTTTT. The encoded protein is CASRKFSTGELFF.

The chain carries TRBV10-3 and TRBJ1-4; possible D gene TRBD1, 6 bases. CDR1 ENHRY and CDR2 SYGVKD come from the germline V gene. Trimming took 0 bases from V and 8 from J, leaving 13 bases between them. The CDR3 has 15 amino acids. CDR3 in amino acids: CAISESRGTDEKLFF. In nucleotides, the CDR3 is TGTGCCATCAGTGAGTCCAGGGGAACCGACGAAAAACTGTTTTTT.

The chain links TRBV28 to TRBJ1-1; D gene unclear. Germline values: CDR1 MDHEN, CDR2 SYDVKM. CDR3 length: 13 amino acids. Trimming took off 7 bases at V and 3 bases at J, with 12 bases between the two ends. The chain's CDR3 is CASKEVGDTEAFF. The CDR3 coding sequence is TGTGCCAGCAAAGAGGTAGGAGACACTGAAGCTTTCTTT.

This chain connects TRBV3-1 (or the pseudogene TRBV3-2) to TRBJ1-6; perhaps TRBD1 as D (6 bases). The CDR3 contains 16 residues. V lost 3 bases and J 7 bases, leaving 16 bases between the germline ends. Per the germline V gene, CDR1 is LGHDT and CDR2 is YNNKEL (reference sequence). The CDR3 DNA follows: TGTGCCAGCAGCCAGGGATCAGGGGATCGAAATTCACCCCTCCACTTT. Its translation is CASSQGSGDRNSPLHF.

The rearrangement joins TRBV14 to TRBJ2-5, with 7 bases that match TRBD2. The V gene end was trimmed by 0 bases and the J gene end by 5 bases; junction bases not matched to a gene: 6. Per germline, CDR1 SGHDN and CDR2 FVKESK. The CDR3 length is 15 residues. The CDR3 DNA sequence: TGTGCCAGCAGCCAAGAGGCGGGAGATTGGGAGACCCAGTACTTC. This sequence encodes CASSQEAGDWETQYF.

The gene calls are TRBV5-6 and TRBJ1-6; D unclear. Per the germline V gene, CDR1 is SGHDT and CDR2 is YYEEEE. V was shortened by 1 base and J by 8 bases, with 16 bases between the two germline ends. There are 16 residues in the CDR3. For the CDR3, the DNA is TGTGCCAGCAGCTTGAGGCAGGTTCGTGGCGATTCACCCCTCCACTTT. Its translation is CASSLRQVRGDSPLHF.

This chain uses TRBV18 with TRBJ1-1, with D hard to call. Germline CDR1 and CDR2: KGHSH and LQKENI. Deletions cut 0 bases from V and 0 bases from J, with 8 bases between. The CDR3 consists of 15 residues. The CDR3 sequence is CASSPPSTVNTEAFF. The CDR3 DNA sequence: TGTGCCAGCTCACCACCTAGCACCGTGAACACTGAAGCTTTCTTT. Variable domain in full (rest from reference TRBV18 and TRBJ1-1): NAGVMQNPRHLVRRRGQEARLRCSPMKGHSHVYWYRQLPEEGLKFMVYLQKENIIDESGMPKERFSAEFPKEGPSILRIQQVVRGDSAAYFCASSPPSTVNTEAFFGQGTRLTVV.

V usage is TRBV5-1 and J usage is TRBJ1-1, with 8 bases aligning to TRBD1. The J segment lost 6 bases and the V segment lost 0 bases, leaving 4 bases of the junction unmatched. The CDR3 contains 14 residues. Germline-derived CDR1 and CDR2 are SGHRS and YFSETQ. In DNA form, the CDR3 reads TGCGCCAGCAGCTTGGAACAGGGGGGCTCTGAAGCTTTCTTT. It translates to CASSLEQGGSEAFF. The full variable domain, with the rest looked up from reference TRBV5-1 and TRBJ1-1, is KAGVTQTPRYLIKTRGQQVTLSCSPISGHRSVSWYQQTPGQGLQFLFEYFSETQRNKGNFPGRFSGRQFSNSRSEMNVSTLELGDSALYLCASSLEQGGSEAFFGQGTRLTVV.

The rearrangement uses TRBV5-1 and TRBJ1-1; no firm D call. In germline, CDR1 is SGHRS, CDR2 YFSETQ. V was cut by 0 bases and J by 4 bases, with 7 bases left in between. The CDR3 contains 13 residues. The CDR3, as DNA: TGCGCCAGCAGCTTGGTACGGGGCACTGAAGCTTTCTTT. It is translated as CASSLVRGTEAFF.

The chain links TRBV16 to TRBJ2-3; TRBD2 matches at 11 bases. With 3 bases clipped from V and 3 bases from J, the junction kept 2 bases outside the gene matches. The length of the CDR3 is 15 residues. Germline values: CDR1 KGHSY, CDR2 FQNENV. The CDR3 protein is CASSQGLADTDTQYF. Written as DNA, the CDR3 is TGTGCCAGCAGCCAGGGACTAGCGGATACAGATACGCAGTATTTT.

The chain carries TRBV19 and TRBJ2-1; D call uncertain. With 10 bases removed from V and 6 bases from J, the gap between germline ends came to 16 bases. The CDR3 totals 13 residues. The V gene's germline CDR1 is LNHDA and CDR2 SQIVND (reference sequence). This chain's CDR3 is CATTRGSSNEQFF. CDR3 nucleotide sequence: TGTGCCACCACCCGCGGTAGCTCCAATGAGCAGTTCTTC.

This chain connects TRBV10-3 to TRBJ1-1; possibly TRBD1 for D (5 bases). In germline, CDR1 is ENHRY, CDR2 SYGVKD. The ends were cut back, 5 bases at V and 0 bases at J, with 7 bases in the middle. The CDR3 consists of 13 residues. This CDR3 is CAISRGLNTEAFF. For the CDR3, the DNA is TGTGCCATCAGTCGGGGGTTGAACACTGAAGCTTTCTTT.

The rearrangement joins TRBV2 to TRBJ1-2; D may be TRBD1 (6 bases). V shed 1 base and J shed 8 bases, with 11 bases lying between them. CDR1 and CDR2 (germline): SNHLY, FYNNEI. There are 13 residues in the CDR3. The CDR3 sequence: CASSEEKQGGYTF. CDR3 in DNA: TGTGCCAGCAGTGAAGAGAAACAGGGAGGCTACACCTTC.

This chain joins TRBV5-1 and TRBJ2-2, with a tentative D call TRBD1 (8 bases). The CDR3 covers 16 residues. Germline V gene lookup returns CDR1 SGHRS and CDR2 YFSETQ. V lost 5 bases and J 4 bases, leaving 18 bases between the germline ends. This CDR3 is CASSPLQGGGTGELFF. The CDR3 coding sequence is TGCGCCAGCAGTCCCCTACAGGGGGGGGGCACCGGGGAGCTGTTTTTT.

The V call is TRBV6-6, the J call TRBJ1-5, with D possibly TRBD1 on 5 matching bases. This CDR3 comprises 14 residues. The V end was cut by 2 bases, the J end by 5 bases, with 10 bases between. Germline CDR1 is MNHNY and CDR2 is SVGAGI (reference sequence). This chain's CDR3 is CASSYGEGDQPQHF. The DNA for the CDR3 is TGTGCCAGCAGTTACGGCGAAGGGGATCAGCCCCAGCATTTT.

The V call is TRBV5-6, the J call TRBJ2-7; 15 bases are a match to TRBD2. CDR1 and CDR2 from the germline V gene are SGHDT and YYEEEE. The CDR3 sequence is 16 residues long. Trimming took 4 bases from V and 4 from J; bases not matched to a gene: 6. CDR3: CASSQGLAGGLYEQYV. The CDR3 nucleotides are TGTGCCAGCAGCCAGGGACTAGCGGGGGGATTATACGAGCAGTACGTC.

V gene TRBV6-5 combines with J gene TRBJ2-3; 13 bases line up with TRBD2. The CDR3 sequence is 16 residues long. The germline gives CDR1 MNHEY, CDR2 SVGAGI. Trimming cost V 3 bases and J 5 bases; bases outside gene matches: 5. The CDR3 sequence: CASSYVGTSGIDTQYF. In DNA, the CDR3 is TGTGCCAGCAGTTATGTCGGGACTAGCGGGATAGATACGCAGTATTTT.

The table lists this clone with a count of one. V gene TRBV6-5 combines with J gene TRBJ1-5; no reliable D call. CDR3 length equals 13 residues. Trimming cost V 4 bases and J 3 bases, with 7 bases left between them. Germline V lookup: CDR1 MNHEY, CDR2 SVGAGI. The CDR3 nucleotides are TGTGCCAGCAGTTGGAGCGCCAATCAGCCCCAGCATTTT. Amino acids: CASSWSANQPQHF.

The J gene is TRBJ2-7, the V gene TRBV2, with 7 bases matching TRBD2. Germline CDR1 is SNHLY and CDR2 is FYNNEI. The CDR3 extends over 12 amino acids. V shed 7 bases and J 0 bases; nucleotides not matched to a gene: 0. The CDR3 loop is CASTGGSYEQYF. The CDR3 DNA follows: TGTGCCAGCACGGGGGGCTCCTACGAGCAGTACTTC.

V gene TRBV28 combines with J gene TRBJ2-3; 10 bases line up with TRBD1. J gave up 4 bases and V 5 bases, and 3 bases lay outside the gene matches. The CDR3 has 14 residues. CDR1 and CDR2 from the germline V gene are MDHEN and SYDVKM. Here the CDR3 reads CASSGGTGADTQYF. The DNA for the CDR3 is TGTGCCAGCAGTGGAGGGACAGGGGCAGATACGCAGTATTTT. The full variable domain, its missing parts supplied by reference TRBV28 and TRBJ2-3, is DVKVTQSSRYLVKRTGEKVFLECVQDMDHENMFWYRQDPGLGLRLIYFSYDVKMKEKGDIPEGYSVSREKKERFSLILESASTNQTSMYLCASSGGTGADTQYFGPGTRLTVL.

In DNA form, the CDR3 reads TGCGCCAGCAGCTTGGGTTTCAGGGCGGAAAACATTCAGTACTTC. Translated, it gives CASSLGFRAENIQYF. This rearrangement joins TRBV5-1 to TRBJ2-4; D is perhaps TRBD1 (5 bases). With 0 bases removed from V and 5 bases from J, the gap between germline ends came to 12 bases. Germline CDR1 is SGHRS and CDR2 is YFSETQ. The CDR3 totals 15 residues.